Ten or more counts support the clone carrying this T cell receptor (beta chain). Its specificity is not known. Molecular barcoded adaptors covering alpha/delta and beta/gamma chains were used on 400 to 450 ng RNA. TCRdb reprocessed the reads with MiXCR, giving one entry per CDR3 protein. This table has 75,000 to 90,000 distinct CDR3 sequences, around 12% appearing once. This sample stems from a study of read filtering for tumor transcriptome and immune sequencing. Study-level information: By R-ISS, stages I, II and III held about 8, 17 and 7 patients. Whole-transcriptome libraries were prepared after DNase treatment.

Study results and caveats: IR-seq and RNA-seq agreed better without single-read clonotypes.

Sampling of bone marrow took place during active disease in every patient. Trimming left V 6 bases short and J 1 base short, with 12 bases between. The CDR3 is 14 amino acids. From germline, CDR1 is MGHDK and CDR2 SYGVNS. This TCR was recovered from a donor over 35 with multiple myeloma. Specimen: a population of CD138-negative cells sorted from bone marrow. This rearrangement joins TRBV25-1 to TRBJ2-5; TRBD1 is a possible D gene (6 bases). The CDR3 protein is CASRATGPQETQYF. The CDR3 region has the DNA TGTGCCAGCAGGGCGACAGGTCCCCAAGAGACCCAGTACTTC.